The TCR beta chain under discussion was sequenced for a study of T-cell memory formation after mild COVID-19. Study-level background: TCR clusters showed largely donor specificity.

This clonotype was detected ten times or more. Its antigen is still unknown. V was pared by 0 bases and J by 16 bases, with 25 bases between. The CDR3 contains 16 residues. Germline V gene sequence: CDR1 LGHNA, CDR2 YSLEER. Regarding the study as a whole: Several responding clones turned up in pre-infection memory, indicating that cross-reactive memory may have taken part. Contracting clones from day 15 to 85 had balanced CD4/CD8; later expanders favoured CD4+.

Libraries for TCRalpha and TCRbeta carried sample barcodes and unique molecular identifiers via 5'RACE. MiXCR, run by TCRdb on the 5' RACE reads, gives a single entry per CDR3 protein. Among approximately 210,000 distinct CDR3 sequences listed, about 18% were seen once. The sequence was obtained from an adult woman who had mild COVID-19 (a few samples of this study predate the infection). Cell type and time point are not known. The chain joins TRBV4-3 to TRBJ2-1; TRBD2 might be the D (6 bases). The sample was PBMCs or a T cell subset sorted from them (not recorded which). CDR3 in amino acids: CASSQDSSAPGTSLFF. Here the CDR3 DNA reads TGCGCCAGCAGCCAAGATTCGTCCGCCCCCGGGACTTCTCTTTTCTTC.